Described below is a single TCR beta chain sequence and its context. Its antigen is not known. 13 Jbeta primers and 60 Vbeta primers were used for the PCR. This table comes from immunoSEQ multiplex PCR, and its TCRdb copy is limited to in-frame clones, with some not included. The sample yields about 35,000 clones, 84% seen once. The sample is drawn from a study of cytomegalovirus exposure and HLA in healthy donors. Study details: An analysis done earlier identified approximately 120 million unique TCR beta sequences from roughly 190 million T cells.

Notes on the study in general: After further analysis at a later stage, 15,000 to 20,000 TCR beta sequences were associated with HLA alleles at 0.05 false discovery rate. Within a later analysis, the majority of CMV-associated TCR beta chains appeared HLA-restricted. Associated with cytomegalovirus, according to the listing, were approximately 160 TCR beta chains.

The germline V gene encodes CDR1 SGHNT and CDR2 YYREEE (reference sequence). Trimming at V came to 4 bases and at J to 5 bases, leaving 9 bases not matched to a gene. There are 15 residues in the CDR3. The V gene is TRBV5-4, the J gene TRBJ2-3; 8 positions match TRBD2. The sequence came from a woman between 18 and 29 years old in good health and CMV-seronegative. The sequenced material came from PBMCs. The CDR3 reads CASSPSGRGRDTQYF. Here the CDR3 DNA reads TGTGCCAGCAGCCCGAGCGGGAGAGGAAGAGATACGCAGTATTTT.